One sample yielded the 8 T cell receptor beta chains listed below, sequenced in a study of human T cells and chemical hapten exposure. MiXCR, applied by TCRdb to the RACE reads, yields one record per CDR3 protein. The repertoire consists of about 52,000 distinct CDR3 sequences, with 9.9% occurring once and the leading ten covering 16%. The sample's time point: patch test 3, about 24 weeks after DPC sensitization. Sample treatment: therapeutic diphenylcyclopropenone sensitization with weekly scalp DPC. The sample in question was whole blood, obtained in connection with sensitization to the hapten diphenylcyclopropenone (DPC). These TCRs come from a woman between 40 and 55 years old with alopecia areata. Some clones in this sample may be carry-over from other donors' samples.

This clonotype was counted a few times. This chain joins TRBV24-1 and TRBJ2-3; 10 nucleotides agree with TRBD2. Germline CDR1 KGHDR, CDR2 SFDVKD. V was clipped by 3 bases and J by 4 bases; unmatched bases: 6. The CDR3 has 16 amino acids. The CDR3 spells CATSDQRGGLPDTQYF. CDR3 coding DNA: TGTGCCACCAGTGATCAGCGGGGGGGCCTGCCAGATACGCAGTATTTT.

This clonotype was counted between two and nine times. One end of the junction varies from germline; a read error may be responsible. Here the CDR3 DNA reads TGTGCCAGCAGTGGGACTAGCGGGGGGGCCAGACTATTC. This encodes CASSGTSGGARLF. The V and J genes are TRBV2 and TRBJ2-1; 15 nucleotides line up with TRBD2. Germline values: CDR1 SNHLY, CDR2 FYNNEI. This CDR3 has 13 residues. The full variable domain, with the rest looked up from reference TRBV2 and TRBJ2-1, is EPEVTQTPSHQVTQMGQEVILRCVPISNHLYFYWYRQILGQKVEFLVSFYNNEISEKSEIFDDQFSVERPDGSNFTLKIRSTKLEDSAMYFCASSGTSGGARLFGPGTRLTVL.

Points on this clonotype: One base away lies a much larger clone, so this may be a sequencing read error. The CDR3 carries no conserved terminal phenylalanine or tryptophan, so it likely arises from a read error. This chain joins TRBV7-3 and TRBJ2-1; D not certain. There are 13 residues in the CDR3. CDR1 and CDR2 (germline): SGHTA, FQGTGA. Trimming took 1 base from V and 7 from J, leaving 8 bases between them. The CDR3 loop reads CASSLKWGNEQFS. The CDR3 DNA reads TGTGCCAGCAGCTTAAAATGGGGAAATGAGCAGTTCTCC.

In this sample, this clonotype turned up a few times. This sequence joins TRBV6-6 and TRBJ1-1; D is uncertain. CDR3 length: 11 amino acids. In germline, CDR1 is MNHNY, CDR2 SVGAGI (reference sequence). Between the trimmed V and J ends, which lost 7 bases and 0 bases, there was a span of 3 bases. The CDR3 loop reads CASTVNTEAFF. The CDR3 DNA follows: TGTGCCAGCACTGTGAACACTGAAGCTTTCTTT.

This clonotype was counted many times. The J gene is TRBJ1-1, the V gene TRBV7-9, with a weak D call TRBD1 (6 bases). CDR1 SEHNR and CDR2 FQNEAQ come from the germline V gene (reference sequence). V dropped 5 bases and J dropped 5 bases, with 9 bases sitting between them. The CDR3 consists of 12 residues. The CDR3 spells CASSRTETEAFF. CDR3 in DNA: TGTGCCAGCAGCCGGACAGAGACTGAAGCTTTCTTT.

This chain links TRBV5-1 with TRBJ2-7; no clear D gene. With 1 base removed from V and 0 bases from J, the gap between germline ends came to 11 bases. Germline values: CDR1 SGHRS, CDR2 YFSETQ. The CDR3 loop spans 15 amino acids. CDR3 coding DNA: TGCGCCAGCAGCTTGAGGCAGGCCTACTCCTACGAGCAGTACTTC. Protein sequence: CASSLRQAYSYEQYF.

This clonotype has a count of ten or more. V and J are TRBV5-1 and TRBJ2-5; 8 nucleotides line up with TRBD2. The J segment lost 4 bases and the V segment lost 4 bases, leaving 6 bases of the junction unmatched. This CDR3 spans 14 amino acids. CDR1 SGHRS and CDR2 YFSETQ come from the germline V gene. The CDR3 DNA reads TGCGCCAGCAGCCCAAGCGGGGGAGGAGAGACCCAGTACTTC. This gives the protein CASSPSGGGETQYF.

The rearrangement joins TRBV24-1 to TRBJ2-5; D remains ambiguous. The length of the CDR3 is 13 residues. Trimming shortened V by 5 bases and J by 2 bases, and 8 bases separated the two germline ends. Germline CDR1 reads KGHDR; CDR2 reads SFDVKD. The DNA for the CDR3 is TGTGCCACCAGTGTTTCCAGACAAGAGACCCAGTACTTC. Encoded protein: CATSVSRQETQYF.